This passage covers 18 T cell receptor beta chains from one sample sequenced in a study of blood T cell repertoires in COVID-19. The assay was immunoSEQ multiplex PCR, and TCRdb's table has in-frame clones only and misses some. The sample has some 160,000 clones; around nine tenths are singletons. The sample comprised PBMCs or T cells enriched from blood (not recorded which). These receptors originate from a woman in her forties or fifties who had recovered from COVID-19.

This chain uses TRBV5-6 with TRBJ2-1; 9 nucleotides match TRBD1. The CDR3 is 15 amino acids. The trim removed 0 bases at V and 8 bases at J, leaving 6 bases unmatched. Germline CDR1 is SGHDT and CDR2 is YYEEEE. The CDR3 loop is CASSLGGQGLDEQFF. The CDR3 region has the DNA TGTGCCAGCAGCTTGGGGGGACAGGGTTTGGATGAGCAGTTCTTC.

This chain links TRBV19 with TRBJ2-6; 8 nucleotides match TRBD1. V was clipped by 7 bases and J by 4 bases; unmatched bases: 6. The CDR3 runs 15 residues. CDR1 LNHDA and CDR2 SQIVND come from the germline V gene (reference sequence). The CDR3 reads CASKQGGSGANVLTF. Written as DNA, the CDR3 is TGTGCCAGTAAACAGGGGGGATCCGGGGCCAACGTCCTGACTTTC.

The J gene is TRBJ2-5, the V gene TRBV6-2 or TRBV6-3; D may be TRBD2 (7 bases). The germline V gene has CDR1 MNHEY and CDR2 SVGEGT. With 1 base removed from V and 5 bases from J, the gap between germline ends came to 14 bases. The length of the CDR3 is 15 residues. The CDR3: CASSYYGGAGETQYF. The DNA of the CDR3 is TGTGCCAGCAGTTACTATGGGGGGGCCGGGGAGACCCAGTACTTC.

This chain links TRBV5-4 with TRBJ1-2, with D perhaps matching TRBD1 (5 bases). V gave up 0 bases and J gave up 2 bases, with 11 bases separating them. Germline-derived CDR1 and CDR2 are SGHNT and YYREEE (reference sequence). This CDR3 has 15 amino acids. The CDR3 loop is CASSLVAGTNYGYTF. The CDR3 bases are TGTGCCAGCAGCTTGGTGGCGGGGACCAACTATGGCTACACCTTC.

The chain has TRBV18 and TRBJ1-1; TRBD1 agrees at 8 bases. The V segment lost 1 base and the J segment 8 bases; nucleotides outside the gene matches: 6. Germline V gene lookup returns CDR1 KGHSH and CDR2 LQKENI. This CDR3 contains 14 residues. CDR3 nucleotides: TGTGCCAGCTCACCACGGCAGGGGGCTGAGGAAGCTTTCTTT. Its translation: CASSPRQGAEEAFF.

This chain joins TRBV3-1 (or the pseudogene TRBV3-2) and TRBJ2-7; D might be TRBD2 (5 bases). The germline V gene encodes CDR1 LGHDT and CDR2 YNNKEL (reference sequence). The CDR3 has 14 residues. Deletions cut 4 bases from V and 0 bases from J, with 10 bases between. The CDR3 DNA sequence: TGTGCCAGCAGCCCGTGGGAGAGCTCCTACGAGCAGTACTTC. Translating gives CASSPWESSYEQYF.

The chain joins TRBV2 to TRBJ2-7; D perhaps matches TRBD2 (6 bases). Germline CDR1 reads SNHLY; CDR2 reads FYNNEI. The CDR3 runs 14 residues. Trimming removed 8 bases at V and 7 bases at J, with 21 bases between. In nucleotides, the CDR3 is TGTGCCAGCGTTCGGCGGGGAGGCCTCGGGGAGCAGTACTTC. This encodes CASVRRGGLGEQYF. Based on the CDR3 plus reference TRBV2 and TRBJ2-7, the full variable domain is EPEVTQTPSHQVTQMGQEVILRCVPISNHLYFYWYRQILGQKVEFLVSFYNNEISEKSEIFDDQFSVERPDGSNFTLKIRSTKLEDSAMYFCASVRRGGLGEQYFGPGTRLTVT.

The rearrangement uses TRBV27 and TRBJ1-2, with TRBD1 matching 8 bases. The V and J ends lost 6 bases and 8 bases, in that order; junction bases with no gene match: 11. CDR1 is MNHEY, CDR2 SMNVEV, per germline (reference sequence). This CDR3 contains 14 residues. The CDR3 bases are TGTGCCAGCAGCCGCTATACAGGGGGGGACGGCTACACCTTC. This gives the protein CASSRYTGGDGYTF.

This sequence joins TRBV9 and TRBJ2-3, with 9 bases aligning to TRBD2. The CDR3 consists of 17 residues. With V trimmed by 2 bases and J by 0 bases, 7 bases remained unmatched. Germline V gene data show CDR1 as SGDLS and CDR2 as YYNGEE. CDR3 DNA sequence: TGTGCCAGCAGCGTCTTCGGCGGGGGGGCAAGCACAGATACGCAGTATTTT. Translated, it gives CASSVFGGGASTDTQYF.

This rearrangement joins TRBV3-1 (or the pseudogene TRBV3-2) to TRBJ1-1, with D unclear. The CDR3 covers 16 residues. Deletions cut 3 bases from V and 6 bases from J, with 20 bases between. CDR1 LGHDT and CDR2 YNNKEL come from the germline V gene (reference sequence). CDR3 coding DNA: TGTGCCAGCAGCCAGGGTCTAGACCTGGCTTGGGCTGAAGCTTTCTTT. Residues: CASSQGLDLAWAEAFF.

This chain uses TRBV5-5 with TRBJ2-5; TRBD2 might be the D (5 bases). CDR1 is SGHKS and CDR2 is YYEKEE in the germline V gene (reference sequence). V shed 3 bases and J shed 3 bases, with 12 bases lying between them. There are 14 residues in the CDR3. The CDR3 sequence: CASSWRLAKETQYF. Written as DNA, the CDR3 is TGTGCCAGCAGCTGGCGGCTAGCTAAAGAGACCCAGTACTTC.

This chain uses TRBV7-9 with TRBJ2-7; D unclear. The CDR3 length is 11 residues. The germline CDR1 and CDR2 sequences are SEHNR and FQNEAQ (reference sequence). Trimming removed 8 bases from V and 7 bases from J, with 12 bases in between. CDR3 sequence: CASGGLLEQYF. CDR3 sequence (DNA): TGTGCCAGCGGTGGGCTTTTGGAGCAGTACTTC.

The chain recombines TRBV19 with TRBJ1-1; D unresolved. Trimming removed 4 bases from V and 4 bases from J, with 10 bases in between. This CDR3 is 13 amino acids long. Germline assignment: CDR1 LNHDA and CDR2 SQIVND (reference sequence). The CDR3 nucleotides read TGTGCCAGTAGTAGTTCTGCGAGCACTGAAGCTTTCTTT. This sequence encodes CASSSSASTEAFF. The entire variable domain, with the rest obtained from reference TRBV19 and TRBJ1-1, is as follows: DGGITQSPKYLFRKEGQNVTLSCEQNLNHDAMYWYRQDPGQGLRLIYYSQIVNDFQKGDIAEGYSVSREKKESFPLTVTSAQKNPTAFYLCASSSSASTEAFFGQGTRLTVV.

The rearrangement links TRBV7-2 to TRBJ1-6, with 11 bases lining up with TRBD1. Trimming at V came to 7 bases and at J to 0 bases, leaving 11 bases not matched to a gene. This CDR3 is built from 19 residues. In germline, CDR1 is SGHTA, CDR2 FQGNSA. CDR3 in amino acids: CASTQWGTGGSSYNSPLHF. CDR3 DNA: TGTGCCAGCACCCAGTGGGGGACAGGGGGGAGCTCCTATAATTCACCCCTCCACTTT.

Here the CDR3 DNA reads TGTGCCAGTAGTATGTCAGGGGGCCTTAAACCCCTCCACTTT. Translation gives CASSMSGGLKPLHF. The chain has TRBV19 and TRBJ1-6, with 8 positions matching TRBD1. This CDR3 has 14 amino acids. The germline gives CDR1 LNHDA, CDR2 SQIVND (reference sequence). V lost 3 bases to trimming and J lost 12 bases; unmatched junction nucleotides: 7.

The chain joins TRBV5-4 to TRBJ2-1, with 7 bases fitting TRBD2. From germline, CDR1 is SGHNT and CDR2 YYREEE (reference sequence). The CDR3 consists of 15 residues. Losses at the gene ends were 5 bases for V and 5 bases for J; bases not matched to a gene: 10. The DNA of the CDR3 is TGTGCCAGCAGAAAGGGGACTACTGAAGACAATGAGCAGTTCTTC. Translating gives CASRKGTTEDNEQFF.

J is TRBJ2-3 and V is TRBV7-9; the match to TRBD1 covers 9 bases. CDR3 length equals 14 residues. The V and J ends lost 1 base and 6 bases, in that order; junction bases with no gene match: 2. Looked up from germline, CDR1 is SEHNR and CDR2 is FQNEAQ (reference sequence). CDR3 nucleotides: TGTGCCAGCAGCTTAGTACAGGGGGCTGATACGCAGTATTTT. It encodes CASSLVQGADTQYF.

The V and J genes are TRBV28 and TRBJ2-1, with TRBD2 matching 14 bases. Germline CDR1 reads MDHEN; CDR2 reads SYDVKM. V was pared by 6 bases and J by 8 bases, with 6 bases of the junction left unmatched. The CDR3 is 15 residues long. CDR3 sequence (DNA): TGTGCCAGCAGCCCGACTAGCGGGGGGGCATATGAGCAGTTCTTC. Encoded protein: CASSPTSGGAYEQFF.